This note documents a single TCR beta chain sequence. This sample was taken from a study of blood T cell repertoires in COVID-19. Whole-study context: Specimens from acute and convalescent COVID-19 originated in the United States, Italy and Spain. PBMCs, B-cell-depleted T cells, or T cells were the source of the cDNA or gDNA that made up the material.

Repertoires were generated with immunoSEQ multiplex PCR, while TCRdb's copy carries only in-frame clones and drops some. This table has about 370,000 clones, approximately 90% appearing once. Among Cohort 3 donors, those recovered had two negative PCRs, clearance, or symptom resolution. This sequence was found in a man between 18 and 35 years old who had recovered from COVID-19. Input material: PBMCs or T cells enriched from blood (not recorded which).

The CDR3 sequence: CASSPGQWQKLFF. The DNA for the CDR3 is TGTGCCAGCAGTCCAGGACAGTGGCAAAAACTGTTTTTT. The genes are TRBV6-5 and TRBJ1-4, with D perhaps matching TRBD1 (6 bases). The V gene's germline CDR1 is MNHEY and CDR2 SVGAGI. The CDR3 loop spans 13 amino acids. V was trimmed by 5 bases and J by 9 bases, leaving 13 bases between them.